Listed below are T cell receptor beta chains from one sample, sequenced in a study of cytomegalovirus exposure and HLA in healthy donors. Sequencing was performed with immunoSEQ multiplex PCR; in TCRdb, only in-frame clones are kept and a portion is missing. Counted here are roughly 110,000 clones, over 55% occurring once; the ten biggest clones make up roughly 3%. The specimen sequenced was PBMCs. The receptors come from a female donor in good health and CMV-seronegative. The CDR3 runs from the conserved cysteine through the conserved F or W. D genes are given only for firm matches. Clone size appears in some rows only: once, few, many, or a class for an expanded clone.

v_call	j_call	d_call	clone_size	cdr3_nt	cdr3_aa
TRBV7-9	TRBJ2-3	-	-	TGTGCCAGCAGCATATCGACAGGCACAGATACGCAGTATTTT	CASSISTGTDTQYF
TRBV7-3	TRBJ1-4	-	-	TGTGCCAGCAGTATGGGCTATGAAAAACTGTTTTTT	CASSMGYEKLFF
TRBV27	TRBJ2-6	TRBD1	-	TGTGCCAGCACCCGGACAGGCCAACCCTCTGGGGCCAACGTCCTGACTTTC	CASTRTGQPSGANVLTF
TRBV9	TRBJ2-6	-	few	TGTGCCAGCAGCGTACGCAGGGACTCTGGGGCCAACGTCCTGACTTTC	CASSVRRDSGANVLTF
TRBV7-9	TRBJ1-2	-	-	TGTGCCAGCAGCCTGGGGGCGGCATATGGCTACACCTTC	CASSLGAAYGYTF
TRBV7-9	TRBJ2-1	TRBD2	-	TGTGCCAGCAGCAACCTGGAGGGGACTAGCGGGAGACGTTTCTTC	CASSNLEGTSGRRFF
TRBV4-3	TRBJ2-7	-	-	TGCGCCAGCAGCCAAGACTGGGGGGGGCCCTACGAGCAGTACTTC	CASSQDWGGPYEQYF
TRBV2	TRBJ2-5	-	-	TGTGCCAGCACCGAACCGGGGCAAGAGACCCAGTACTTC	CASTEPGQETQYF
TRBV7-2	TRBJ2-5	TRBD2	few	TGTGCCAGCAGCTTAGATGGCGGGAGGGTGGAGACCCAGTACTTC	CASSLDGGRVETQYF
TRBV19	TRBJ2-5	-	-	TGTGCCAGTAGTATTATGGCAGGTTTTCTCGAGACCCAGTACTTC	CASSIMAGFLETQYF
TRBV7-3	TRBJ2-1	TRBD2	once	TGTGCCAGCAGCCAAGGGACTATAAACAATGAGCAGTTCTTC	CASSQGTINNEQFF
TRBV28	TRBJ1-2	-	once	TGTGCCACGAAGACAGAGCCTAACTATGGCTACACCTTC	CATKTEPNYGYTF
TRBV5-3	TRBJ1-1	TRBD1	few	TGTGCCAGAAGCCCATGGACAGGGGGGAACACTGAAGCTTTCTTT	CARSPWTGGNTEAFF
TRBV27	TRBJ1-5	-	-	TGTGCCAGCAAACCCGTACAGGGTGATCAGCCCCAGCATTTT	CASKPVQGDQPQHF
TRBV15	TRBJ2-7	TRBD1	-	TGTGCCACCAGCAGCCCGGGACAGATATACTCCTACGAGCAGTACTTC	CATSSPGQIYSYEQYF
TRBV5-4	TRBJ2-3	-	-	TGTGCCAGCAGCCCCATGGGAGGTGATACGCAGTATTTT	CASSPMGGDTQYF
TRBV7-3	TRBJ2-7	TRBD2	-	TGTGCCAGCAGTGTCTCAGCGGGAGGGCCCTACGAGCAGTACTTC	CASSVSAGGPYEQYF
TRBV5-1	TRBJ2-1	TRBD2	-	TGCGCCAGCAGCTCGGGACTAGCGGGAGCCAATGAGCAGTTCTTC	CASSSGLAGANEQFF
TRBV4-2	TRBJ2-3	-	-	TGTGCCAGCAGCCACCTAAGGGGGGGGGACACAGATACGCAGTATTTT	CASSHLRGGDTDTQYF
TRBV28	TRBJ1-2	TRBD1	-	TGTGCCAGCAGTAAGGGGACAGGCTACTATGGCTACACCTTC	CASSKGTGYYGYTF
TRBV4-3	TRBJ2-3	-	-	TGCGCCAGCAGCCAAAGGGGCGGCGAGGATACGCAGTATTTT	CASSQRGGEDTQYF
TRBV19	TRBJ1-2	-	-	TGTGCCAGTAGACAGGGACGGTGGTCCCTCTATGGCTACACCTTC	CASRQGRWSLYGYTF
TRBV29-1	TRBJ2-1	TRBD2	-	TGCAGCGTTGAACGGGGACTAGCGGGAGTTAATGAGCAGTTCTTC	CSVERGLAGVNEQFF
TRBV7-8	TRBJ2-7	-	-	TGTGCCAGCAGCCTTGCGGGGACGTACGAGCAGTACTTC	CASSLAGTYEQYF
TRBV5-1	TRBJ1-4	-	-	TGCGCCAGCAGAATCAGGGGAGTAGGGGAAAAACTGTTTTTT	CASRIRGVGEKLFF
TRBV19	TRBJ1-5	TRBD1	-	TGTGCCACCCGACAGGGAAACAATCAGCCCCAGCATTTT	CATRQGNNQPQHF
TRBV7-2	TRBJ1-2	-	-	TGTGCCAGCAGCTTAGGTCCAGAAAGCTATGGCTACACCTTC	CASSLGPESYGYTF
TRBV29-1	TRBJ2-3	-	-	TGCAGCGTTTTGCCAGGGGCTAGCACAGATACGCAGTATTTT	CSVLPGASTDTQYF
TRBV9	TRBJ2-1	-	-	TGTGCCAGCAGCCCACAAGGCGGGACGCGGGATGAGCAGTTCTTC	CASSPQGGTRDEQFF
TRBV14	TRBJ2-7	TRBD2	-	TGTGCCAGCAGCCAAGTCAGTCTAGCGGTGGGGGAGCAGTACTTC	CASSQVSLAVGEQYF